This TCR beta chain was obtained from a study of CD8+CD57+ T cells in acquired aplastic anemia. Study-wide context: Each DNA sample taken from sorted CD4+ and CD8+ cells came to approximately 3.2 ug on average. The study, taken as a whole, reports: Patients and controls turned out to have twenty-nine CD8+ CDR3 sequences in common.

For CDR3 and TCR beta VDJ profiling, genomic DNA was the template used. TCRdb reprocessed the reads with MiXCR, giving one entry per CDR3 protein. The repertoire holds around 210,000 distinct CDR3 sequences, 65% seen once, with roughly 53% in the top ten. This clonotype was observed a single time. Its antigen is not known. Only patients with CD8+CD57+ cell expansion on flow cytometry were chosen for sequencing. Diagnosis of severe acquired aplastic anemia applied to all patients. Sampling of blood occurred while the patients had still received no therapy. From germline, CDR1 is SGHTA and CDR2 FQGNSA. V was cut by 0 bases and J by 8 bases, with 11 bases left in between. This CDR3 is built from 14 residues.

The receptor was derived from a human donor with aplastic anemia. Sequencing was carried out using sorted CD4+, CD8+, or CD8+CD57+ T cells (not recorded which) from PBMCs. This chain links TRBV7-2 with TRBJ1-5, with D possibly being TRBD1 (5 bases). CDR3: CASSLARGGEPQHF. The CDR3 DNA reads TGTGCCAGCAGCTTAGCGCGGGGGGGAGAGCCCCAGCATTTT. The variable domain in full, completed from reference TRBV7-2 and TRBJ1-5, reads GAGVSQSPSNKVTEKGKDVELRCDPISGHTALYWYRQSLGQGLEFLIYFQGNSAPDKSGLPSDRFSAERTGGSVSTLTIQRTQQEDSAVYLCASSLARGGEPQHFGDGTRLSIL.